This T cell receptor beta chain stems from a study of cytomegalovirus exposure and HLA in healthy donors. Study overall: The Caucasian-associated ancestry cluster held over 80% of around 380 genotyped donors. Study findings and constraints: A link between a missense DCLRE1C variant and TCR beta V- and J-gene trimming emerged from a later analysis. CMV serostatus was the sole immune exposure information available.

The study ran its PCR with 60 Vbeta and 13 Jbeta primers. Authors' analysis steps: An analysis performed later counted about 80 million unique TCR beta chains (roughly 11 million of them shared). Clones were read by immunoSEQ multiplex PCR, and TCRdb kept only the in-frame ones, dropping some. For V, J and clone size, that table is used; D and trimming come from the DNA. Counted here are 150,000 to 200,000 clones, over 80% occurring once; the ten biggest clones make up more than 1.3%. V lost 4 bases and J lost 2, with 24 bases in between. This CDR3 is 18 amino acids long. Per the germline V gene, CDR1 is GTSNPN and CDR2 is SVGIG (reference sequence). With regard to this clone: Its antigen is undetermined.

V and J are TRBV30 and TRBJ1-3, with D perhaps matching TRBD1 (6 bases). This sequence was found in a girl aged 5 to 17 in good health and CMV-seropositive. The sequencing input was PBMCs. The CDR3 DNA sequence: TGTGCCTGGACCCCCCCATCCGGGACATACATTACTGGAAACACCATATATTTT. Protein: CAWTPPSGTYITGNTIYF. The variable domain in full, with the rest retrieved from reference TRBV30 and TRBJ1-3, is SQTIHQWPATLVQPVGSPLSLECTVEGTSNPNLYWYRQAAGRGLQLLFYSVGIGQISSEVPQNLSASRPQDRQFILSSKKLLLSDSGFYLCAWTPPSGTYITGNTIYFGEGSWLTVV.